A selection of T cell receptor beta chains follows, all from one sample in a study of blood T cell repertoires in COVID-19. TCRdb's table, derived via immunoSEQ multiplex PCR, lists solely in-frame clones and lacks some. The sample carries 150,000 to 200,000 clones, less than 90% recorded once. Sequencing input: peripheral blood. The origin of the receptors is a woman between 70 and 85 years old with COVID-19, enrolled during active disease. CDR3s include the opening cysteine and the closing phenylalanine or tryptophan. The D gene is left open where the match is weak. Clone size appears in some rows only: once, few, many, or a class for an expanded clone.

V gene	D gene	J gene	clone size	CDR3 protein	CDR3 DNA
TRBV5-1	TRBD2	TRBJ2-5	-	CASSLGPSGAQETQYF	TGCGCCAGCAGCTTGGGCCCTAGCGGAGCCCAAGAGACCCAGTACTTC
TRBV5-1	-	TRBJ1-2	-	CASSLGQNNYGYTF	TGCGCCAGCAGCTTGGGGCAGAACAACTATGGCTACACCTTC
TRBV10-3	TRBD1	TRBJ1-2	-	CAISDPGQNYGYTF	TGTGCCATCAGTGATCCGGGACAGAACTATGGCTACACCTTC
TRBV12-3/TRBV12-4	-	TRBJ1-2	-	CASSPIQGAGYTF	TGTGCCAGCAGTCCCATACAGGGTGCCGGCTACACCTTC
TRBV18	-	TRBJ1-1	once	CASSPMSDTEAFF	TGTGCCAGCTCACCAATGTCTGACACTGAAGCTTTCTTT
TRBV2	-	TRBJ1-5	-	CASSVGTERVQPQHF	TGTGCCAGCAGTGTCGGTACGGAGAGAGTTCAGCCCCAGCATTTT
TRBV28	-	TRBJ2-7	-	CASSLRGLGTFSYEQYF	TGTGCCAGCAGTTTACGCGGCCTGGGTACATTCTCCTACGAGCAGTACTTC
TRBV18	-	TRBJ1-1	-	CASSPEIMNTEAFF	TGTGCCAGCTCACCAGAGATCATGAACACTGAAGCTTTCTTT
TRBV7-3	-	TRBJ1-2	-	CASSLTGTSIYTF	TGTGCCAGCAGCTTAACGGGGACATCCATCTACACCTTC
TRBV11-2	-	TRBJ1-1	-	CASSLREAMNTEAFF	TGTGCCAGCAGCTTACGTGAGGCTATGAACACTGAAGCTTTCTTT
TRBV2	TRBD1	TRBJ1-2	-	CASSLARTGERNGYTF	TGTGCCAGCAGCTTGGCAAGGACAGGGGAACGGAATGGCTACACCTTC
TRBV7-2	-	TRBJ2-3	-	CASSLNTPGTDTQYF	TGTGCCAGCAGCTTAAACACCCCCGGCACAGATACGCAGTATTTT
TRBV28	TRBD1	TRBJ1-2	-	CASSSRTGTGGNPGYGYTF	TGTGCCAGCAGTTCCAGGACCGGGACAGGGGGCAATCCTGGCTATGGCTACACCTTC
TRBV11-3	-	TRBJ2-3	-	CASSRDRRNHLDTQYF	TGTGCCAGCAGTCGAGACAGGAGAAACCACCTAGATACGCAGTATTTT
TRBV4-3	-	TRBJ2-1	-	CASSQEKGGAEHSYNEQFF	TGCGCCAGCAGCCAAGAAAAAGGGGGAGCGGAGCACTCCTACAATGAGCAGTTCTTC
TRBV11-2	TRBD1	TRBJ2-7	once	CASSRPGQVSYEQYF	TGTGCCAGCAGCCGTCCGGGACAGGTGTCCTACGAGCAGTACTTC
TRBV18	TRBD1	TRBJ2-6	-	CASSLLQGTGANVLTF	TGTGCCAGCTCACTCCTACAGGGGACTGGGGCCAACGTCCTGACTTTC
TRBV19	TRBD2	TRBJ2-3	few	CASSIGPSGRFTDTQYF	TGTGCCAGTAGTATAGGTCCTAGCGGGAGGTTCACAGATACGCAGTATTTT
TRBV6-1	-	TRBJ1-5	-	CASSEADNQPQHF	TGTGCCAGCAGTGAGGCCGACAATCAGCCCCAGCATTTT
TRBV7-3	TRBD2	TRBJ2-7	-	CASSQGTSGYEQYF	TGTGCCAGCAGCCAGGGGACTAGTGGCTACGAGCAGTACTTC
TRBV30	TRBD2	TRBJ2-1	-	CAWKGGGVEQFF	TGTGCCTGGAAAGGTGGGGGGGTTGAGCAGTTCTTC
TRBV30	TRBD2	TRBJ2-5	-	CAWSVGTSGPETQYF	TGTGCCTGGAGTGTCGGGACTAGCGGCCCAGAGACCCAGTACTTC
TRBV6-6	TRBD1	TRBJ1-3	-	CASSTPTGVGNTIYF	TGTGCCAGCAGTACTCCGACAGGGGTCGGAAACACCATATATTTT
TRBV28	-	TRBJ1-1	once	CASGTQVPNTEAFF	TGTGCCAGCGGGACACAGGTACCGAACACTGAAGCTTTCTTT
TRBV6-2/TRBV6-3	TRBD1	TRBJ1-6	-	CASSGQGFRSPLHF	TGTGCCAGCAGCGGACAGGGTTTTCGTTCACCCCTCCACTTT
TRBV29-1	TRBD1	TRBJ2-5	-	CSVGQGSGETQYF	TGCAGCGTTGGACAGGGGTCGGGAGAGACCCAGTACTTC
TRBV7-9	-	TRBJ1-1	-	CASSRSGNTEAFF	TGTGCCAGCAGCAGGAGTGGAAACACTGAAGCTTTCTTT
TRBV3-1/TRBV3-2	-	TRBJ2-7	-	CASSQERVTYQGEQYF	TGTGCCAGCAGCCAAGAAAGAGTTACATATCAGGGCGAGCAGTACTTC
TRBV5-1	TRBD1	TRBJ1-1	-	CASSLEPGQSEAFF	TGCGCCAGCAGCTTGGAGCCGGGACAGAGTGAAGCTTTCTTT